This TCR beta chain stems from a study of cytomegalovirus exposure and HLA in healthy donors. Both 60 Vbeta primers and 13 Jbeta primers went into the PCR. Per the original data handling: Among the unique TCR beta chains that a later analysis counted, about 81 million in all, 10 million to 11 million were shared. Assay: immunoSEQ multiplex PCR; the TCRdb copy retains only in-frame clones and omits some. V and J calls plus clone size are reproduced from that table; the DNA served to infer D and trimming. The profile shows around 70,000 clones, more than 80% of them singletons. V was shortened by 4 bases and J by 5 bases, with 14 bases between the two germline ends. CDR1 and CDR2 from the germline V gene are SGHNT and YENEEA. The CDR3 has 14 residues.

The chain has TRBV11-3 and TRBJ2-5, with D tentatively TRBD2 (6 bases). What was sequenced was PBMCs. The clonotype originates from a woman between 25 and 40 years old in good health and CMV-seronegative. CDR3 residues: CASSWEEGVETQYF. The CDR3 DNA reads as TGTGCCAGCAGCTGGGAGGAGGGAGTCGAGACCCAGTACTTC.